The 23 T cell receptor beta chains presented below share a single source sample, sequenced in a study of blood T cells in healthy people across ages. Combining a sample-barcoded 5' primer with a J-beta primer mix, a second PCR ran for roughly 6 to 11 cycles. TCRdb called the 5' RACE reads again in MiXCR, with one record for every CDR3 protein. This sample has hundreds of thousands of distinct CDR3 sequences, with roughly 21% found just once. The sequenced sample was blood. All receptors come from an older man in good health.

The CDR3 loop is CSVEGLSNEQFF. The CDR3 nucleotides are TGCAGCGTTGAAGGACTATCGAATGAGCAGTTCTTC. The chain carries TRBV29-1 and TRBJ2-1, with TRBD2 as a possible D gene (5 bases). With 1 base removed from V and 7 bases from J, the gap between germline ends came to 8 bases. Germline V gives CDR1 SQVTM, CDR2 ANQGSEA. The CDR3 runs 12 residues.

This clonotype was observed a handful of times. The chain links TRBV6-6 to TRBJ2-7; TRBD2 matches 9 bases. The trim removed 2 bases at V and 4 bases at J, leaving 3 bases unmatched. The CDR3 totals 14 residues. Germline values: CDR1 MNHNY, CDR2 SVGAGI (reference sequence). In DNA, the CDR3 is TGTGCCAGCAGTTACACCGCGGGAGGGTACGAGCAGTACTTC. Translated, it gives CASSYTAGGYEQYF.

In its sample, this clonotype was seen a few times. The chain employs TRBV4-1 and TRBJ1-1; D is perhaps TRBD1 (5 bases). The CDR3 has 13 residues. Trimming left V 0 bases short and J 10 bases short, with 12 bases between. CDR1 is MGHRA, CDR2 YSYEKL, per germline. The CDR3 DNA is TGCGCCAGCAGCCAAGATTGGGGGGTAGCAGCTTTCTTT. Translating it yields CASSQDWGVAAFF.

This sequence joins TRBV3-1 and TRBJ2-7; 8 positions match TRBD2. Trimming removed 3 bases from V and 1 base from J; junction bases left unmatched: 5. Germline values: CDR1 LGHDT, CDR2 YNNKEL (reference sequence). This CDR3 spans 15 amino acids. Here the CDR3 reads CASSHPSGPSYEQYF. Here the CDR3 DNA reads TGTGCCAGCAGCCATCCTAGCGGGCCGTCCTACGAGCAGTACTTC.

This chain uses TRBV6-2 or TRBV6-3 with TRBJ2-7; possibly TRBD1 for D (6 bases). This CDR3 spans 14 amino acids. The germline V and J ends were trimmed by 6 bases and 5 bases, with 17 bases remaining between them. Per the germline V gene, CDR1 is MNHEY and CDR2 is SVGEGT. The CDR3 bases are TGTGCCAGCAGCTCCATAGGGGGAGTCAACGAGCAGTACTTC. This encodes CASSSIGGVNEQYF.

The V call is TRBV7-9, the J call TRBJ2-5; 10 bases line up with TRBD1. The J call may be mistaken, given a closer DNA end match to TRBJ2-7. This CDR3 has 14 amino acids. Germline CDR1 is SEHNR and CDR2 is FQNEAQ (reference sequence). The CDR3 region is CASSLGQGANEQYF. As DNA, the CDR3 is TGTGCCAGCAGCTTAGGACAGGGGGCAAACGAGCAGTACTTC.

This chain uses TRBV5-1 with TRBJ2-2; weak D call: TRBD1 (5 bases). The germline V gene has CDR1 SGHRS and CDR2 YFSETQ. The CDR3 extends over 15 amino acids. V was trimmed by 4 bases and J by 5 bases, leaving 15 bases between them. This CDR3 reads CASSLDSLATGELFF. CDR3 nucleotides: TGCGCCAGCAGCCTAGACAGTCTGGCGACCGGGGAGCTGTTTTTT.

A remark on this clonotype: The junction and the germline gene differ at one end; a read error may be behind it. The V gene is TRBV20-1, the J gene TRBJ2-7; 8 bases align to TRBD2. The CDR3 consists of 15 residues. Germline CDR1 is DFQATT and CDR2 is SNEGSKA (reference sequence). The CDR3 DNA is TGCAGTGCTAGGGCTTCCGGGACTAGAAACTACGTGCAGTACTTC. Protein: CSARASGTRNYVQYF.

This clonotype has more than one count but fewer than ten. The chain couples TRBV5-1 to TRBJ1-5; 7 nucleotides agree with TRBD1. There are 15 residues in the CDR3. V lost 3 bases to trimming and J lost 3 bases; unmatched junction nucleotides: 6. The V gene's germline CDR1 is SGHRS and CDR2 YFSETQ. CDR3 bases: TGCGCCAGCAGCTATACAGGGGATTTCAATCAGCCCCAGCATTTT. Protein product: CASSYTGDFNQPQHF.

CDR3 loop: CASSQAVGLTNYGYTF. The CDR3 DNA follows: TGTGCCAGCAGCCAAGCTGTGGGGCTGACTAACTATGGCTACACCTTC. The V gene is TRBV3-1, the J gene TRBJ1-2; tentatively, D is TRBD1 (5 bases). Germline CDR1 LGHDT, CDR2 YNNKEL (reference sequence). CDR3 length equals 16 residues. Trimming pared 1 base from V and 0 bases from J, leaving 12 bases between. The full variable domain, with the rest looked up from reference TRBV3-1 and TRBJ1-2, is DTAVSQTPKYLVTQMGNDKSIKCEQNLGHDTMYWYKQDSKKFLKIMFSYNNKELIINETVPNRFSPKSPDKAHLNLHINSLELGDSAVYFCASSQAVGLTNYGYTFGSGTRLTVV.

This clonotype came up many times. J is TRBJ1-5 and V is TRBV2; maybe TRBD1 (5 bases). Trimming shortened V by 6 bases and J by 1 base, and 10 bases separated the two germline ends. The CDR3 has 14 amino acids. Germline loops: CDR1 SNHLY, CDR2 FYNNEI. The CDR3 nucleotides are TGTGCCAGCAGGGACCGACAGAGCAATCAGCCCCAGCATTTT. It codes for CASRDRQSNQPQHF.

V usage is TRBV5-1 and J usage is TRBJ1-4; a possible D gene is TRBD1 (5 bases). CDR1 SGHRS and CDR2 YFSETQ come from the germline V gene. Trimming removed 0 bases from V and 7 bases from J, with 13 bases in between. The CDR3 is 15 residues long. CDR3 DNA: TGCGCCAGCAGCTTGGCCGTGGACACAGGTGAAAAACTGTTTTTT. Its translation: CASSLAVDTGEKLFF.

This clonotype was observed a few times. In DNA, the CDR3 is TGTGCCAGCAGCCGTGGGGGGGTTGGTGCTTCCGAGCAGTACTTC. It is translated as CASSRGGVGASEQYF. The chain joins TRBV12-3 or TRBV12-4 to TRBJ2-7; TRBD2 matches at 7 bases. V trimming: 6 bases; J trimming: 6 bases; junction bases outside the gene matches: 14. The CDR3 has 15 amino acids.

The chain combines TRBV28 with TRBJ2-1, with D possibly matching TRBD1 (5 bases). The CDR3 spans 15 residues. Germline-derived CDR1 and CDR2 are MDHEN and SYDVKM. V was pared by 5 bases and J by 1 base, with 12 bases between. The CDR3 DNA is TGTGCCAGCAGTGAAAGGACATTTTCCTACAATGAGCAGTTCTTC. It translates to CASSERTFSYNEQFF.

The rearrangement links TRBV12-3 or TRBV12-4 to TRBJ2-7, with D perhaps matching TRBD2 (6 bases). V was trimmed by 5 bases and J by 1 base, leaving 18 bases between them. This CDR3 contains 16 residues. This chain's CDR3 is CASSTLWGEESYEQYF. CDR3 sequence (DNA): TGTGCCAGCAGTACCCTCTGGGGGGAGGAATCCTACGAGCAGTACTTC.

Only a few counts were recorded for this clonotype. This rearrangement joins TRBV10-3 to TRBJ1-5; 8 nucleotides agree with TRBD1. With 3 bases clipped from V and 8 bases from J, the junction kept 6 bases outside the gene matches. CDR3 size: 14 residues. Germline V gene sequence: CDR1 ENHRY, CDR2 SYGVKD. Here the CDR3 reads CAISEGQGREPQHF. CDR3 coding DNA: TGTGCCATCAGTGAAGGACAGGGAAGGGAGCCCCAGCATTTT.

The chain combines TRBV7-9 with TRBJ1-4; 7 bases are shared with TRBD1. CDR3 length: 15 residues. Germline assignment: CDR1 SEHNR and CDR2 FQNEAQ (reference sequence). The ends lost 6 bases at V and 2 bases at J; junction bases unmatched: 6. CDR3: CASRLQGETNEKLFF. The CDR3 region has the DNA TGTGCCAGCAGACTCCAGGGGGAGACTAATGAAAAACTGTTTTTT.

This clonotype has just a few counts. The chain is built from TRBV11-2 and TRBJ2-5, with 7 bases aligning to TRBD2. With 5 bases clipped from V and 3 bases from J, the junction kept 6 bases outside the gene matches. From germline, CDR1 is SGHAT and CDR2 FQNNGV. The CDR3 is 14 amino acids. CDR3 nucleotides: TGTGCCAGCAGCCGCGGACTAGGGGAAGAGACCCAGTACTTC. Translation gives CASSRGLGEETQYF.

This clonotype turned up a few times. The chain employs TRBV6-1 and TRBJ2-7; maybe TRBD1 (8 bases). Germline assignment: CDR1 MNHNS and CDR2 SASEGT. Trimming pared 8 bases from V and 4 bases from J, leaving 15 bases between. This CDR3 has 13 residues. In DNA, the CDR3 is TGTGCCAGCGGCAAACAGGGGGGGTACGAGCAGTACTTC. This codes for CASGKQGGYEQYF.

V is TRBV10-3 and J is TRBJ2-5, with D maybe TRBD2 (6 bases). The CDR3 has 12 amino acids. Germline-derived CDR1 and CDR2 are ENHRY and SYGVKD. V was trimmed by 10 bases and J by 13 bases, leaving 22 bases between them. The CDR3 is CATGGTWEERYF. The DNA of the CDR3 is TGTGCCACCGGCGGGACCTGGGAAGAACGGTACTTC.

This chain joins TRBV29-1 and TRBJ2-7; 8 positions match TRBD2. The germline CDR1 and CDR2 sequences are SQVTM and ANQGSEA. Unmatched junction bases numbered 8, after V lost 7 bases and J lost 3 bases. This CDR3 has 13 residues. The CDR3 sequence: CSARLARDYEQYF. CDR3 DNA: TGCAGCGCACGACTAGCGAGGGACTACGAGCAGTACTTC.

The chain couples TRBV6-5 to TRBJ2-1; a weak D match, TRBD1 (7 bases). The CDR3 runs to 15 residues. The ends were cut back, 3 bases at V and 8 bases at J, with 17 bases in the middle. Looked up from germline, CDR1 is MNHEY and CDR2 is SVGAGI. CDR3 bases: TGTGCCAGCAGTTATCCGGAGGGCCAGGGGGATGAGCAGTTCTTC. Its protein is CASSYPEGQGDEQFF.

In this sample, this clonotype turned up a few times. The chain has TRBV6-2 or TRBV6-3 and TRBJ2-1, with 8 bases that match TRBD2. Trimming cost V 0 bases and J 3 bases; bases outside gene matches: 1. CDR3 size: 15 residues. Germline CDR1 reads MNHEY; CDR2 reads SVGEGT. CDR3 sequence (DNA): TGTGCCAGCAGTTACTCGGGACTAGTCTACAATGAGCAGTTCTTC. Translating gives CASSYSGLVYNEQFF.